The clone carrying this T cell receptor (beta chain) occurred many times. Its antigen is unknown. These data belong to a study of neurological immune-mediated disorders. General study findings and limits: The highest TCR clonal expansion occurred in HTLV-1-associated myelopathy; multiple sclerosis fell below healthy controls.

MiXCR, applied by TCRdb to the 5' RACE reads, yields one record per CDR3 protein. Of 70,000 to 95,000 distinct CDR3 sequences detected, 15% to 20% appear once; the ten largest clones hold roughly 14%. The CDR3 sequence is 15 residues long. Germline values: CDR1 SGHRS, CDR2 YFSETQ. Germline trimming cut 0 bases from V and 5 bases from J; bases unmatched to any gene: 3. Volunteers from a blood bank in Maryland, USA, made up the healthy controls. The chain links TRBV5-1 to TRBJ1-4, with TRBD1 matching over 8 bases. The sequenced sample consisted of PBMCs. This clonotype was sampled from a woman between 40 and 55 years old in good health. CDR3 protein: CASSLVGQENEKLFF. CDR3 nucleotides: TGCGCCAGCAGCTTGGTGGGACAGGAGAATGAAAAACTGTTTTTT.